The 9 T cell receptor beta chains presented below share a single source sample, sequenced in a study of blood T cells in healthy people across ages. Then a second PCR, running roughly 7 to 11 cycles, was carried out with a sample-barcoded 5' primer and a J-beta primer mix. TCRdb redid the calling of the 5' RACE reads with MiXCR, one entry per CDR3 protein. Of approximately 850,000 distinct CDR3 sequences in the sample, 40% to 50% were seen once. Material: blood. The origin of the receptors is a man in his 60s in good health.

In regard to this clonotype: A much larger clone differs from this one at a single base, so this may be a read error. The chain employs TRBV27 and TRBJ2-6; perhaps D is TRBD1 or TRBD2 (6 bases each). Trimming left V 3 bases short and J 1 base short, with 13 bases between. The CDR3 covers 17 residues. The germline V gene has CDR1 MNHEY and CDR2 SMNVEV (reference sequence). DNA for the CDR3: TGTGCCAGCAGTTTGGAGGGGGACCCTTCTGGGGCCAACGTCCTGACTTTC. Encoded protein: CASSLEGDPSGANVLTF. Supplemented by reference TRBV27 and TRBJ2-6, the full variable domain reads EAQVTQNPRYLITVTGKKLTVTCSQNMNHEYMSWYRQDPGLGLRQIYYSMNVEVTDKGDVPEGYKVSRKEKRNFPLILESPSPNQTSLYFCASSLEGDPSGANVLTFGAGSRLTVL.

The rearrangement uses TRBV29-1 and TRBJ1-1; possible D gene TRBD1, 6 bases. Germline assignment: CDR1 SQVTM and CDR2 ANQGSEA. The CDR3 spans 13 residues. The V gene lost 7 bases and the J gene lost 4 bases, with 16 bases spanning the gap. The CDR3 nucleotides read TGCAGCGCCCGGACAGATCGGGGCACTGAAGCTTTCTTT. It translates to CSARTDRGTEAFF.

Details on this clonotype: A much larger clone is a single base away; this may be a read error. The J gene is TRBJ1-2, the V gene TRBV2; TRBD1 agrees at 8 bases. The CDR3 length is 12 residues. Germline-derived CDR1 and CDR2 are SNHLY and FYNNEI. Germline trimming cut 6 bases from V and 3 bases from J; bases unmatched to any gene: 0. The CDR3 DNA reads TGTGCCAGCAGGGACAGGGACTATGGCTACACCTTC. Protein sequence: CASRDRDYGYTF.

This clonotype was observed a few times. The rearrangement joins TRBV20-1 to TRBJ2-3; 7 bases map to TRBD1. After removal of 6 bases from V and 0 bases from J, the junction contained 6 bases not matched to a gene. Germline V gene data show CDR1 as DFQATT and CDR2 as SNEGSKA (reference sequence). The CDR3 contains 14 residues. The CDR3 region has the DNA TGCAGTGCCACCGGGGACAGAAGCACAGATACGCAGTATTTT. Translation gives CSATGDRSTDTQYF.

The rearrangement joins TRBV5-1 to TRBJ2-1, with TRBD2 identical over 10 bases. The J call is uncertain, as TRBJ2-7 better fits the DNA end. The CDR3 runs 15 residues. Germline V gene lookup returns CDR1 SGHRS and CDR2 YFSETQ. CDR3 region: CASSPSGTSVVEQYF. The DNA of the CDR3 is TGCGCCAGCAGCCCTTCCGGGACTAGCGTCGTCGAGCAGTACTTC.

This clonotype appeared once. The CDR3 nucleotides read TGCAGCGCCGAAGGGATGAACACTGAAGCTTTCTTT. Translating it yields CSAEGMNTEAFF. The V and J genes are TRBV29-1 and TRBJ1-1, with no clear D. V was shortened by 7 bases and J by 0 bases, with 9 bases between the two germline ends. The CDR3 spans 12 residues. CDR1 and CDR2 (germline): SQVTM, ANQGSEA.

Written as DNA, the CDR3 is TGTGCCAGCAGTTACGGTCGGGGGATCACCTACAATGAGCAGTTCTTC. Translating it yields CASSYGRGITYNEQFF. The chain joins TRBV6-5 to TRBJ2-1; TRBD2 might be the D (6 bases). Germline V gene sequence: CDR1 MNHEY, CDR2 SVGAGI. The germline V and J ends were trimmed by 2 bases and 2 bases, with 13 bases remaining between them. CDR3 size: 16 residues.

This clonotype came up a few times. This chain connects TRBV6-5 to TRBJ2-6, with a possible D match to TRBD1 (6 bases). Germline V lookup: CDR1 MNHEY, CDR2 SVGAGI. With 6 bases removed from V and 0 bases from J, the gap between germline ends came to 9 bases. The CDR3 is made up of 15 amino acids. CDR3 nucleotides: TGTGCCAGCAGGACAGGCCTCTCTGGGGCCAACGTCCTGACTTTC. It translates to CASRTGLSGANVLTF.

V gene TRBV30 combines with J gene TRBJ2-7; D might be TRBD1 or TRBD2, each matching 7 bases. The end of the DNA aligns better with TRBJ2-5, so the J call may be wrong. The CDR3 is 13 amino acids. CDR1 and CDR2 (germline): GTSNPN, SVGIG (reference sequence). In DNA, the CDR3 is TGTGCCTGGAGTTCAGGGGGGGGAGAGACCCAGTACTTC. Translated, it gives CAWSSGGGETQYF.